One and the same sample provided the 15 T cell receptor beta chains below, sequenced in a study of regulatory T cells in long-lasting Graves disease. Building of the TCR beta libraries involved iRepertoire HTBI primers and Arm-PCR of CDR3 regions. MiXCR was run by TCRdb on the multiplex PCR reads, yielding one entry per CDR3 protein. Of some 500,000 distinct CDR3 sequences in the sample, approximately 16% were seen once. Time point of the sample: newly diagnosed GD, antithyroid drugs for less than 3 months. Extracted RNA from PBMCs served as the source of the TCR library. Another study also made use of these data, one on T cells in Graves' hyperthyroidism and ophthalmopathy.

Sequences were derived from peripheral blood mononuclear cells (PBMCs), sampled at new diagnosis, from a patient treated with antithyroid drugs. Receptors were obtained from a middle-aged woman with Graves disease.

This clonotype was observed many times. The V gene is TRBV5-1, the J gene TRBJ2-1, with 8 bases that match TRBD2. CDR1 is SGHRS, CDR2 YFSETQ, per germline. The V gene end was trimmed by 4 bases and the J gene end by 0 bases; junction bases not matched to a gene: 3. The CDR3 is 15 amino acids. The CDR3 bases are TGCGCCAGCAGCGGCGGGGGGATCTCCTACAATGAGCAGTTCTTC. Its translation is CASSGGGISYNEQFF.

Details on this clonotype: One end of the junction fails to match germline, which may point to a read error. V and J are TRBV2 and TRBJ2-5; no clear D gene. Germline V gene data show CDR1 as SNHLY and CDR2 as FYNNEI. The CDR3 totals 17 residues. CDR3 in DNA: TGCGCCAGCAGCCAAGTTAAGGGCAAACAGAGAGAAGAGACCCAGTACTTC. Encoded protein: CASSQVKGKQREETQYF.

With regard to this clonotype: A read error is likely, as this CDR3 ends without the conserved phenylalanine or tryptophan. The chain links TRBV19 to TRBJ1-1; a weak D match, TRBD1 (5 bases). The CDR3 contains 15 residues. Germline V gene sequence: CDR1 LNHDA, CDR2 SQIVND (reference sequence). Trimming removed 5 bases from V and 0 bases from J, with 13 bases in between. Here the CDR3 DNA reads TGTGCCAGTAGTCTCCTAGGGACGGTGAACACTGAAGCTTTCCTT. Residues: CASSLLGTVNTEAFL.

Points on this clonotype: This likely traces to a read error, being one base from a far larger clone. The CDR3 DNA reads TGTGCCAGCAGCTTACGCACCGGGGAGCTGTTTTTT. This sequence encodes CASSLRTGELFF. This chain joins TRBV11-1 and TRBJ2-2, with D uncertain. The CDR3 has 12 residues. Trimming took 2 bases from V and 4 from J, leaving 2 bases between them. The V gene's germline CDR1 is SGHAT and CDR2 FQDESV (reference sequence).

With respect to this clonotype: This may arise from a read error, as a much more abundant clone is one base away. The chain combines TRBV10-3 with TRBJ2-1; 8 bases are a match to TRBD2. The CDR3 is made up of 15 amino acids. The germline V gene encodes CDR1 ENHRY and CDR2 SYGVKD. The CDR3 region has the DNA TGTGCCATCAGTGACCAACTAGCGGAGTACAAGGAGCAGTTCTTC. As protein: CAISDQLAEYKEQFF.

This chain links TRBV30 with TRBJ2-7, with unresolved D. This CDR3 contains 14 residues. CDR1 and CDR2 (germline): GTSNPN, SVGIG (reference sequence). V was trimmed by 3 bases and J by 5 bases, leaving 17 bases between them. The CDR3 coding sequence is TGTGCCTGGAGCATAGGCAGACGAGGTGACGAGCAGTACTTC. Its translation: CAWSIGRRGDEQYF.

In this sample, this clonotype turned up a few times. The gene calls are TRBV6-5 and TRBJ2-2, with TRBD1 matching over 8 bases. V lost 1 base and J lost 0; bases outside the gene matches: 4. The CDR3 has 17 residues. CDR1 and CDR2 from the germline V gene are MNHEY and SVGAGI. The DNA of the CDR3 is TGTGCCAGCAGTTACTTGGGACAGGCCGCGAACACCGGGGAGCTGTTTTTT. It translates to CASSYLGQAANTGELFF.

This clonotype was recorded at least ten times. The chain employs TRBV20-1 and TRBJ1-2; TRBD1 aligns across 9 bases. CDR1 and CDR2 (germline): DFQATT, SNEGSKA (reference sequence). CDR3 length: 15 amino acids. Trimming at V came to 4 bases and at J to 2 bases, leaving 8 bases not matched to a gene. Here the CDR3 reads CSATGQGSVNYGYTF. The DNA for the CDR3 is TGCAGTGCTACAGGACAGGGGAGTGTGAACTATGGCTACACCTTC.

There are many counts of this clonotype. V is TRBV6-1 and J is TRBJ1-4; possible D gene TRBD1, 6 bases. Germline V gene sequence: CDR1 MNHNS, CDR2 SASEGT. There are 13 residues in the CDR3. V was trimmed by 7 bases and J by 8 bases, leaving 14 bases between them. CDR3 bases: TGTGCCAGCATCTGGACAGTTGGCGAAAAACTGTTTTTT. This sequence encodes CASIWTVGEKLFF.

This clonotype was counted many times. The rearrangement uses TRBV6-1 and TRBJ1-2; D unresolved. The CDR3 consists of 13 residues. Between the trimmed V and J ends, which lost 8 bases and 6 bases, there was a span of 16 bases. Per the germline V gene, CDR1 is MNHNS and CDR2 is SASEGT. The CDR3 sequence is CASLAGFGDGYTF. CDR3 DNA sequence: TGTGCCAGCCTTGCGGGTTTTGGGGATGGCTACACCTTC.

The rearrangement links TRBV10-3 to TRBJ2-3, with 7 bases lining up with TRBD1. CDR1 and CDR2 (germline): ENHRY, SYGVKD. The V gene end was trimmed by 4 bases and the J gene end by 0 bases; junction bases not matched to a gene: 7. This CDR3 has 16 amino acids. DNA for the CDR3: TGTGCCATCAGTGGGTCGACAGGGATAAGCACAGATACGCAGTATTTT. Encoded protein: CAISGSTGISTDTQYF.

In this sample, this clonotype turned up many times. The V call is TRBV11-1, the J call TRBJ1-2; TRBD1 aligns across 7 bases. CDR3 size: 14 residues. V was clipped by 1 base and J by 3 bases; unmatched bases: 2. Germline V gene lookup returns CDR1 SGHAT and CDR2 FQDESV (reference sequence). CDR3 in DNA: TGTGCCAGCAGCTTAGAAGGACAGGACTATGGCTACACCTTC. Translated: CASSLEGQDYGYTF. The whole variable domain, remainder taken from reference TRBV11-1 and TRBJ1-2, is EAEVAQSPRYKITEKSQAVAFWCDPISGHATLYWYRQILGQGPELLVQFQDESVVDDSQLPKDRFSAERLKGVDSTLKIQPAELGDSAMYLCASSLEGQDYGYTFGSGTRLTVV.

This clonotype was picked up many times. CDR3 loop: CASSSPPSGVQETQYF. The CDR3, as DNA: TGTGCCAGCAGCTCTCCACCGTCAGGGGTACAAGAGACCCAGTACTTC. This chain connects TRBV7-9 to TRBJ2-5, with D tentatively TRBD1 (6 bases). This CDR3 has 16 residues. The V gene lost 4 bases and the J gene lost 2 bases, with 17 bases spanning the gap. Germline lookup yields CDR1 SEHNR and CDR2 FQNEAQ (reference sequence).

This chain joins TRBV12-3 or TRBV12-4 and TRBJ2-3; 8 nucleotides agree with TRBD2. The CDR3 is made up of 14 amino acids. After removal of 5 bases from V and 5 bases from J, the junction contained 6 bases not matched to a gene. CDR3 in amino acids: CASSRAGVIDTQYF. DNA of the CDR3: TGTGCCAGCAGTCGAGCGGGGGTTATAGATACGCAGTATTTT.

This clonotype has more than one count but fewer than ten. This CDR3 is CASKVWENGELFF. As DNA, the CDR3 is TGTGCCAGCAAGGTTTGGGAAAACGGGGAGCTGTTTTTT. The chain uses TRBV13 and TRBJ2-2, with unresolved D. From germline, CDR1 is PRHDT and CDR2 FYEKMQ (reference sequence). The ends were cut back, 7 bases at V and 7 bases at J, with 13 bases in the middle. The CDR3 contains 13 residues.